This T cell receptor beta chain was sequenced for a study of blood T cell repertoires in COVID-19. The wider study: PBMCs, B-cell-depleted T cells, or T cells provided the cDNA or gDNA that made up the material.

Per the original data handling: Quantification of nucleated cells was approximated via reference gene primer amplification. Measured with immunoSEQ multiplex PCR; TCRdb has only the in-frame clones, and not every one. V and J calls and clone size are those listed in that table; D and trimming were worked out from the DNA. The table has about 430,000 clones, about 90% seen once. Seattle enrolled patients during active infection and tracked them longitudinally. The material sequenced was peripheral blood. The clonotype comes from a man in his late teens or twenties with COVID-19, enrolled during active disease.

CDR3 sequence reads: CASRGKAGELFF. The CDR3 DNA follows: TGTGCCAGCCGAGGGAAGGCCGGGGAGCTGTTTTTT. The chain couples TRBV2 to TRBJ2-2, with D possibly TRBD2 on 5 matching bases. Trimming left V 8 bases short and J 6 bases short, with 10 bases between. Germline V CDR1 and CDR2: SNHLY, FYNNEI. The CDR3 has 12 residues. Variable domain in full (rest from reference TRBV2 and TRBJ2-2): EPEVTQTPSHQVTQMGQEVILRCVPISNHLYFYWYRQILGQKVEFLVSFYNNEISEKSEIFDDQFSVERPDGSNFTLKIRSTKLEDSAMYFCASRGKAGELFFGEGSRLTVL.